These 3 T cell receptor beta chains were all obtained from the same sample, sequenced in a study of cytomegalovirus exposure and HLA in healthy donors. PCR employed 60 Vbeta and 13 Jbeta primers. Only in-frame clones appear in the TCRdb table, and some are missing; sequencing was by immunoSEQ multiplex PCR. The table has roughly 140,000 clones, about two thirds seen once; the top ten hold around 4.2%. The sequenced sample was PBMCs. The receptors derive from a man between 60 and 75 years old in good health and CMV-seronegative.

This clone has only a few counts. The rearrangement joins TRBV2 to TRBJ1-5; 9 bases match TRBD1. V dropped 8 bases and J dropped 2; count of bases not matched to a gene: 4. Germline V gene sequence: CDR1 SNHLY, CDR2 FYNNEI. The length of the CDR3 is 14 residues. The CDR3 DNA reads TGTGCCAGCCGGGACAGGGTAGGCAATCAGCCCCAGCATTTT. It codes for CASRDRVGNQPQHF.

This clone was counted a single time. This chain connects TRBV7-2 to TRBJ1-5, with 8 nucleotides matching TRBD1. The CDR3 extends over 15 amino acids. Looked up from germline, CDR1 is SGHTA and CDR2 is FQGNSA. V shed 2 bases, J shed 6 bases, and the junction held 6 bases outside the gene matches. The CDR3 spells CASSLLDRAGQPQHF. In nucleotides, the CDR3 is TGTGCCAGCAGCTTATTGGACAGGGCGGGTCAGCCCCAGCATTTT.

The chain recombines TRBV6-6 with TRBJ2-5; 9 positions agree with TRBD1. The CDR3 runs to 14 residues. V was pared by 4 bases and J by 7 bases, with 7 bases of the junction left unmatched. CDR1 and CDR2 (germline): MNHNY, SVGAGI (reference sequence). CDR3 nucleotides: TGTGCCAGCAGTTCCGGGACAGGGTCGGGGACCCAGTACTTC. It is translated as CASSSGTGSGTQYF.